The entry that follows covers one T cell receptor beta chain sequence. The antigen remains undetermined. TCRdb's copy holds only in-frame clones and misses some; the assay was immunoSEQ multiplex PCR. Found here are 100,000 or so clones, about nine tenths of them singletons; the top ten hold approximately 0.3%. These data come from a study of OX40 agonist ivuxolimab in advanced cancers. General study results and limits: Doses of 0.1 to 3.0 mg/kg were accompanied by clonal expansion of CD4+ and CD8+ blood T cells by week 6. More expanded clones were seen, on average, in CD8+ T cells than in CD4+.

The CDR3 covers 14 residues. V lost 6 bases and J 0 bases, leaving 9 bases between the germline ends. This sample comprised CD4+ or CD8+ T cells sorted from blood, obtained in a trial of the OX40 agonist ivuxolimab. This clonotype originated in an adult with an advanced solid tumor such as melanoma, head and neck, liver or kidney cancer. V is TRBV23-1 and J is TRBJ1-3; no firm D call. TRBV23-1 is labeled an ORF, and its function is uncertain. Written as DNA, the CDR3 is TGCGCCAGCAGGGAGGTCTTCTCTGGAAACACCATATATTTT. It encodes CASREVFSGNTIYF.